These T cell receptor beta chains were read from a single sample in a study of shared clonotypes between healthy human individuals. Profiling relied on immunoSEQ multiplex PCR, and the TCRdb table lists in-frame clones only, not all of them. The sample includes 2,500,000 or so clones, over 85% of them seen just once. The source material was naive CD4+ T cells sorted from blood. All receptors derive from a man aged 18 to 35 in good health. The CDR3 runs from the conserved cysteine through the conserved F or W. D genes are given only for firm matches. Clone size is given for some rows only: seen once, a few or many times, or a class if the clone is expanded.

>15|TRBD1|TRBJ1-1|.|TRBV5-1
CASSSPGQGNTEAFF
TGCGCCAGCAGTTCACCGGGACAGGGGAATACTGAAGCTTTCTTT
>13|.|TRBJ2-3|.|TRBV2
CASYRSSSDTQYF
TGTGCCTCATACAGGAGTTCGTCAGATACGCAGTATTTT
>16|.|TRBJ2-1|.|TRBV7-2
CASSYPGRFPYNEQFF
TGTGCCAGCAGCTACCCGGGACGGTTTCCCTACAATGAGCAGTTCTTC
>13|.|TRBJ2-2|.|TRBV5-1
CASRMRETGELFF
TGCGCCAGCAGAATGAGGGAAACCGGGGAGCTGTTTTTT
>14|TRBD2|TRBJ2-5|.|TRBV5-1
CASSPGAGQETQYF
TGCGCCAGCAGCCCCGGAGCGGGGCAAGAGACCCAGTACTTC
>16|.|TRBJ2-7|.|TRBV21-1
CASSKRIPTSPYEQYF
TGTGCCAGCAGCAAAAGGATACCTACCTCCCCCTACGAGCAGTACTTC
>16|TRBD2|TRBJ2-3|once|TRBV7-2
CASSMRGGGGTDTQYF
TGTGCCAGCAGCATGCGGGGCGGGGGGGGCACAGATACGCAGTATTTT
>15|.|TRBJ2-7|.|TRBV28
CASSSTGTQPYEQYF
TGTGCCAGCAGTTCAACCGGGACCCAGCCCTACGAGCAGTACTTC
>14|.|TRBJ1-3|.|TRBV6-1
CASRLDSAGNTIYF
TGTGCCAGCAGACTGGACAGTGCGGGAAACACCATATATTTT
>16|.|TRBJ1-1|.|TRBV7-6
CASSLRGGHEQTEAFF
TGTGCCAGCAGCTTACGGGGGGGGCACGAACAAACTGAAGCTTTCTTT
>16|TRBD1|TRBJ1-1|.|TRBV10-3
CAISGTGRVGNTEAFF
TGTGCCATCAGTGGGACAGGTCGGGTCGGGAACACTGAAGCTTTCTTT
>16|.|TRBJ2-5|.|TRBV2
CASSEGIGTSKETQYF
TGTGCCAGCAGTGAGGGGATTGGAACCTCAAAAGAGACCCAGTACTTC
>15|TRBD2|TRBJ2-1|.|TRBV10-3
CAIRGTSGDYNEQFF
TGTGCCATCAGGGGGACTAGCGGGGATTACAATGAGCAGTTCTTC
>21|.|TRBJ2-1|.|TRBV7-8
CASSSNEWERGSPSSYNEQFF
TGTGCCAGCAGCTCGAATGAATGGGAACGGGGCTCCCCGAGCTCCTACAATGAGCAGTTCTTC
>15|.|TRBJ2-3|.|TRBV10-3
CAISERGVLPDTQYF
TGTGCCATCAGTGAGCGGGGCGTTCTTCCAGATACGCAGTATTTT
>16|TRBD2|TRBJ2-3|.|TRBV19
CASSIELAGSTDTQYF
TGTGCCAGTAGTATCGAGCTAGCGGGGAGCACAGATACGCAGTATTTT
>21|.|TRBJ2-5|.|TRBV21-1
CASSTSGLRYRQREGKETQYF
TGTGCCAGCAGCACCTCGGGACTTAGATATAGGCAGCGGGAGGGAAAAGAGACCCAGTACTTC
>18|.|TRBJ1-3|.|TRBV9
CASSEGPRTVDSGGTIYF
TGTGCCAGCAGCGAGGGGCCGCGGACAGTCGACTCTGGAGGCACCATATATTTT
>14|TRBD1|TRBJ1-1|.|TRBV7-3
CASSFDRGDAEAFF
TGTGCCAGCAGCTTCGACAGGGGGGACGCTGAAGCTTTCTTT
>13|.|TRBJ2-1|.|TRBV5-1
CASSLVGSDEQFF
TGCGCCAGCAGCTTGGTAGGTAGCGATGAGCAGTTCTTC
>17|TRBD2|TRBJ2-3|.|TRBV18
CASSPLPSGGPTDTQYF
TGTGCCAGCTCACCACTTCCTAGCGGGGGACCAACAGATACGCAGTATTTT
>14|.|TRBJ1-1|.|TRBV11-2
CASSLVQGLTEAFF
TGTGCCAGCAGCTTAGTACAGGGACTCACTGAAGCTTTCTTT
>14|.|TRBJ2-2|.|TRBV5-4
CASSWQGMDGELFF
TGTGCCAGCAGCTGGCAGGGTATGGACGGGGAGCTGTTTTTT
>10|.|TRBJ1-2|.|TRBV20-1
CSASANGYTF
TGCAGTGCTAGCGCGAATGGCTACACCTTC
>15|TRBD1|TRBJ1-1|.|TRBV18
CASSTQTGMGTEAFF
TGTGCCAGCTCAACCCAGACAGGGATGGGGACTGAAGCTTTCTTT
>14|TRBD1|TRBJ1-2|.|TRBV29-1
CSVDRMTGEHGYTF
TGCAGCGTTGACCGCATGACAGGGGAACATGGCTACACCTTC
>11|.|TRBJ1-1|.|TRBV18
CASSPFGEAFF
TGTGCCAGCTCCCCATTCGGTGAAGCTTTCTTT
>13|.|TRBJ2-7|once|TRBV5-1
CASSLAFTYEQYF
TGCGCCAGCAGCTTGGCATTTACCTACGAGCAGTACTTC
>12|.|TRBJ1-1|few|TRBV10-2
CASRAMNTEAFF
TGCGCCAGCAGGGCCATGAACACTGAAGCTTTCTTT
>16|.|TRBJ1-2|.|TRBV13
CASSYVGADRRSGYTF
TGTGCCAGCAGTTACGTCGGGGCAGATAGGCGAAGTGGCTACACCTTC
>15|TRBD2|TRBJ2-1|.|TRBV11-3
CASSLGSGSYNEQFF
TGTGCCAGCAGCTTAGGTAGCGGGTCCTACAATGAGCAGTTCTTC
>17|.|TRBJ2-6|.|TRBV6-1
CASSEAGHTSGANVLTF
TGTGCCAGCAGTGAAGCCGGACACACCTCTGGGGCCAACGTCCTGACTTTC
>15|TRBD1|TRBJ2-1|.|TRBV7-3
CASRQTGGHNNEQFF
TGTGCCAGCAGGCAGACAGGGGGACATAACAATGAGCAGTTCTTC
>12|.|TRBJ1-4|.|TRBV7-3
CASKEGGEKLFF
TGTGCCAGCAAGGAGGGGGGAGAAAAACTGTTTTTT
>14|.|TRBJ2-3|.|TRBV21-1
CASSRHPSTDTQYF
TGTGCCAGCAGCCGACACCCTAGCACAGATACGCAGTATTTT
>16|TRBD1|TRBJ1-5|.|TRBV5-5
CASSLGGTGGGQPQHF
TGTGCCAGCAGCTTAGGCGGGACAGGGGGTGGTCAGCCCCAGCATTTT
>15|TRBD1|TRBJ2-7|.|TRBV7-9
CASSSVTGADYEQYF
TGTGCCAGCAGCTCCGTGACAGGGGCTGATTACGAGCAGTACTTC
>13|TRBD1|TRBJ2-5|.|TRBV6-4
CASSKYRGETQYF
TGTGCCAGCAGTAAATACAGGGGGGAGACCCAGTACTTC
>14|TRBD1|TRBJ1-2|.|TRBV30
CAWSLRGPNYGYTF
TGTGCCTGGAGTCTCAGGGGGCCAAACTATGGCTACACCTTC
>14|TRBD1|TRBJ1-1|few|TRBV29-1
CSVGDGTGGTEAFF
TGCAGCGTTGGAGACGGGACAGGGGGCACTGAAGCTTTCTTT
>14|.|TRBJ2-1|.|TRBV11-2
CASSGSSSYNEQFF
TGTGCCAGCAGCGGCAGTAGCTCCTACAATGAGCAGTTCTTC
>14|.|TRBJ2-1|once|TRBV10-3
CAISRAGSYNEQFF
TGTGCCATCAGCCGGGCAGGGTCCTACAATGAGCAGTTCTTC
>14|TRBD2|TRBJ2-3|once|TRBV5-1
CASSPLAGVDTQYF
TGCGCCAGCAGCCCACTAGCGGGAGTAGATACGCAGTATTTT
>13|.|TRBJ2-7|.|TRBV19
CASSTVGGNEQYF
TGTGCCAGTAGTACGGTAGGGGGGAACGAGCAGTACTTC
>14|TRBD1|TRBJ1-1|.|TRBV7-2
CASSSRDRVTEAFF
TGTGCCAGCAGCAGCCGGGACAGGGTCACTGAAGCTTTCTTT
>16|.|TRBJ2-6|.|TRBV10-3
CAISESKGAGANVLTF
TGTGCCATCAGTGAGTCGAAGGGGGCTGGGGCCAACGTCCTGACTTTC
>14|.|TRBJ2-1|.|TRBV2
CASRGRESHNEQFF
TGTGCCAGCAGGGGACGGGAGTCTCACAATGAGCAGTTCTTC
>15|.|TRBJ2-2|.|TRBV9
CASSVSSEGVGELFF
TGTGCCAGCAGCGTATCTTCGGAGGGGGTTGGGGAGCTGTTTTTT
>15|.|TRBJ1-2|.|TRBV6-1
CATSPGTFEVGGYTF
TGTGCCACATCCCCAGGGACGTTTGAAGTGGGTGGCTACACCTTC
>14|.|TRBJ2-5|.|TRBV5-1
CASSLGQGGETQYF
TGCGCCAGCAGCTTGGGGCAGGGTGGGGAGACCCAGTACTTC